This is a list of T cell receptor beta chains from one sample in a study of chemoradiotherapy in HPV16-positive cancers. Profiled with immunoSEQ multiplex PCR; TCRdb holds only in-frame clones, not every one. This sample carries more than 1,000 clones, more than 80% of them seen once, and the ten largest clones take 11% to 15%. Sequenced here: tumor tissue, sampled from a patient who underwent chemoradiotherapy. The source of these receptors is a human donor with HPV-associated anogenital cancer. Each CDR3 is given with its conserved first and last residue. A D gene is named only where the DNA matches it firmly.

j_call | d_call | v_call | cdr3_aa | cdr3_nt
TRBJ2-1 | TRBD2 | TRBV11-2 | CASSLPSGSSYNEQFF | TGTGCCAGCAGCTTGCCTAGCGGGAGCTCCTACAATGAGCAGTTCTTC
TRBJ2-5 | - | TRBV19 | CASSISGNQETQYF | TGTGCCAGTAGTATTTCCGGCAACCAAGAGACCCAGTACTTC
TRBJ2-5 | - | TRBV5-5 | CASSLDVRTQYF | TGTGCCAGCAGCTTGGATGTGAGGACCCAGTACTTC
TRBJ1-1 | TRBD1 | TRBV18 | CASSPQTGVAGTEAFF | TGTGCCAGCTCACCACAGACAGGGGTTGCGGGCACTGAAGCTTTCTTT
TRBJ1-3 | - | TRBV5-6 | CASSSRGAGISGNTIYF | TGTGCCAGCAGCTCCCGGGGCGCCGGTATCTCTGGAAACACCATATATTTT
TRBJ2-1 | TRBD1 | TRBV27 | CASGLDGTEGNEQFF | TGTGCCAGCGGCCTGGACGGGACAGAGGGTAATGAGCAGTTCTTC
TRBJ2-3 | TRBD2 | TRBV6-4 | CASSDGIAGGPQYF | TGTGCCAGCAGTGACGGAATAGCGGGGGGCCCGCAGTATTTT
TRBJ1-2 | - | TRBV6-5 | CASSYEGDYGYTF | TGTGCCAGCAGTTACGAAGGGGACTATGGCTACACCTTC
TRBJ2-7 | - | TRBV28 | CASSFGEGGGYEQYF | TGTGCCAGCAGTTTTGGGGAGGGAGGGGGCTACGAGCAGTACTTC
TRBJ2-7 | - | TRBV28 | CASSPATPPYEQYF | TGTGCCAGCAGCCCGGCCACGCCCCCCTACGAGCAGTACTTC
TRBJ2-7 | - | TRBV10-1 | CASSERPYYEQYF | TGCGCCAGCAGTGAGAGACCCTACTACGAGCAGTACTTC